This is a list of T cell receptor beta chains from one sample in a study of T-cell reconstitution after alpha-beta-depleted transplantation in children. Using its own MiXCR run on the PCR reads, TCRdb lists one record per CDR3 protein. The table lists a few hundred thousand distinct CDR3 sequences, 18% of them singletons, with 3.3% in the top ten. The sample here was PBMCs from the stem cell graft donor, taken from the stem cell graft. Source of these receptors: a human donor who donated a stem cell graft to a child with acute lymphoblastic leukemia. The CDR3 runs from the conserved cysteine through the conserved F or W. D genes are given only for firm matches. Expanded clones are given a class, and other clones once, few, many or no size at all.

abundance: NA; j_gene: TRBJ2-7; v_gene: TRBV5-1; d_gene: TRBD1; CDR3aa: CASSSGDRGHKEQYF; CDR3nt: TGCGCCAGCAGCTCCGGGGACAGGGGGCACAAGGAGCAGTACTTC
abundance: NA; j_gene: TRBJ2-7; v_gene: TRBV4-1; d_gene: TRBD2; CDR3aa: CASSQTSGISYEQYF; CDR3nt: TGCGCCAGCAGCCAGACTAGCGGGATATCCTACGAGCAGTACTTC
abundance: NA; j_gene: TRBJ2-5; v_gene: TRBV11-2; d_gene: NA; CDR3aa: CASSLGTRTAGQETQYF; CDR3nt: TGTGCCAGCAGCTTAGGTACTAGGACTGCGGGCCAAGAGACCCAGTACTTC
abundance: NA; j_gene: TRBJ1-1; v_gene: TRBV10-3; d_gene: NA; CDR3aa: CAIAGLNTEAFF; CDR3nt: TGTGCCATCGCTGGTTTGAACACTGAAGCTTTCTTT
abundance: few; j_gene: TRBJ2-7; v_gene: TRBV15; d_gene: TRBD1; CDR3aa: CATSRETGGDYEQYF; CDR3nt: TGTGCCACCAGCAGGGAAACAGGGGGCGACTACGAGCAGTACTTC
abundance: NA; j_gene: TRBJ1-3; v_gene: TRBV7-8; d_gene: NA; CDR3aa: CASSLSYGPSSGNTIYF; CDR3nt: TGTGCCAGCAGCTTGTCCTACGGACCCTCCAGCGGGAACACCATATATTTT
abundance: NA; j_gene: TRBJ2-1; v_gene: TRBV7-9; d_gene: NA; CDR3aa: CASSLEDEQFF; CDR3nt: TGTGCCAGCAGCTTAGAAGATGAGCAGTTCTTC
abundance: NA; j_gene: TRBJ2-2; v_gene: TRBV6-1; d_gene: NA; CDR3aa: CASSGSRRVNTGELFF; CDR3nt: TGTGCCAGCAGTGGAAGCAGAAGGGTGAACACCGGGGAGCTGTTTTTT
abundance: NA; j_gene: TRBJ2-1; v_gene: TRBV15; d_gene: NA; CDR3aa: CATNWGRYNEQFF; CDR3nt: TGTGCCACCAATTGGGGGCGGTACAATGAGCAGTTCTTC
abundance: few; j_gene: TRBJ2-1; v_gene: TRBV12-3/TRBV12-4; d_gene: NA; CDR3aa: CASSPLAPSSYNEQFF; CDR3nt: TGTGCCAGCAGCCCGCTAGCGCCTAGCTCCTACAATGAGCAGTTCTTC
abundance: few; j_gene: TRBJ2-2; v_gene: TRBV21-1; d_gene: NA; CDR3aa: CARHARDRVRTGELFF; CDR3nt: TGTGCCAGACATGCCCGGGACAGGGTTAGGACCGGGGAGCTGTTTTTT
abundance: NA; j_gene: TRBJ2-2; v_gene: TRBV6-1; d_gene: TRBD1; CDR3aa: CASKQGGEGAGELFF; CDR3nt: TGTGCCAGCAAACAGGGGGGAGAAGGGGCCGGGGAGCTGTTTTTT
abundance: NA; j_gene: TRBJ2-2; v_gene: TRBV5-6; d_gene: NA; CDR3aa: CASSDFNTGELFF; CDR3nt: TGTGCCAGCAGCGACTTTAACACCGGGGAGCTGTTTTTT
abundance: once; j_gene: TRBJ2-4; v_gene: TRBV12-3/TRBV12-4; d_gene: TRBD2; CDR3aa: CTSSSRLAGAPVKNIQYF; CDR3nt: TGTACCAGCAGTTCCCGACTAGCGGGGGCCCCTGTCAAAAACATTCAGTACTTC
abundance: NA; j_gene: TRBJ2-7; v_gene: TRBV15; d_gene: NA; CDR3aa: CATRITGVGYEQYF; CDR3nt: TGTGCCACCAGGATAACGGGGGTGGGCTACGAGCAGTACTTC
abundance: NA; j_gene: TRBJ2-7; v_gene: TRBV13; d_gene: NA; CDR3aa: CASSLEVKGGAYEQYF; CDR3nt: TGTGCCAGCAGCTTAGAAGTTAAGGGCGGCGCCTACGAGCAGTACTTC
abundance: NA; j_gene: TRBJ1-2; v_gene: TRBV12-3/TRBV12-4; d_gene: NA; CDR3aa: CASRTTGRNYGYTF; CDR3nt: TGTGCCAGCAGGACAACGGGACGGAACTATGGCTACACCTTC
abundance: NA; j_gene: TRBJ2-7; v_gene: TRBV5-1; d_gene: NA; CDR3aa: CASSLGPGENFYEQYF; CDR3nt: TGCGCCAGCAGCTTGGGCCCTGGGGAAAATTTCTACGAGCAGTACTTC
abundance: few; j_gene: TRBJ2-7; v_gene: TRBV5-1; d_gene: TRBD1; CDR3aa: CASSQPNRGFTEQYF; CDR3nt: TGCGCCAGCAGCCAACCTAACAGGGGGTTTACCGAGCAGTACTTC
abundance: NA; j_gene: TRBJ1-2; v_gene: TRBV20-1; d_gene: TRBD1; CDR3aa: CSARDMDRGTNYGYTF; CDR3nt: TGCAGTGCTAGAGATATGGACAGGGGGACAAACTATGGCTACACCTTC
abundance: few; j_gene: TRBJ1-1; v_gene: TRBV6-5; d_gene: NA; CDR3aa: CASSSAAGRPEAFF; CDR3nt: TGTGCCAGCAGTTCAGCCGCTGGTCGGCCTGAAGCTTTCTTT
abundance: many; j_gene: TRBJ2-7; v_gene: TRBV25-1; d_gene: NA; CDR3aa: CASSEPQGPYEQYF; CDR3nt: TGTGCCAGCAGTGAACCCCAGGGACCCTACGAGCAGTACTTC
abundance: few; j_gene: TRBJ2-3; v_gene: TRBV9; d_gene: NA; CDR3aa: CASSVSSLPLTDTQYF; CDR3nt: TGTGCCAGCAGCGTATCCAGCCTCCCTCTCACAGATACGCAGTATTTT
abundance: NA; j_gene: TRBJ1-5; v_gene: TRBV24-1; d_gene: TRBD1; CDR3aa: CATSGGTGVDNQPQHF; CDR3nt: TGTGCCACCAGCGGCGGGACAGGGGTTGACAATCAGCCCCAGCATTTT
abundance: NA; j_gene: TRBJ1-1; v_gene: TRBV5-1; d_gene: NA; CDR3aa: CASSPEANLNTEAFF; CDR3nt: TGCGCCAGCAGCCCGGAGGCCAACCTGAACACTGAAGCTTTCTTT
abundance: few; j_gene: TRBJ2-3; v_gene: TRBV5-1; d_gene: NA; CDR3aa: CASSLASYEDTQYF; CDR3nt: TGCGCCAGCAGCTTGGCAAGCTACGAAGATACGCAGTATTTT
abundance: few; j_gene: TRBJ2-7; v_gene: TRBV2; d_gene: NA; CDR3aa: CASSPRSGNEQYF; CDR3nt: TGTGCCAGCAGCCCACGGTCAGGGAACGAGCAGTACTTC
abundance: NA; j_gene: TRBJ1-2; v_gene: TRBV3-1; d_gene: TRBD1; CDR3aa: CASSQARGIYGYTF; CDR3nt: TGTGCCAGCAGCCAAGCCAGGGGGATCTATGGCTACACCTTC
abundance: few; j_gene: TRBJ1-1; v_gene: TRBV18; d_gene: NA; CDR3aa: CASSPGARDAEAFF; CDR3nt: TGTGCCAGCTCACCAGGCGCGCGGGATGCTGAAGCTTTCTTT
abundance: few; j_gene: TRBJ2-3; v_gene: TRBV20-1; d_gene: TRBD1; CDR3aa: CSASTGGRADTQYF; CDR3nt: TGCAGTGCTAGCACAGGGGGCCGCGCAGATACGCAGTATTTT
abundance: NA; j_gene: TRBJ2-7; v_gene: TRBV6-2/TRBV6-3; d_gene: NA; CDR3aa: CASSTGTTYEQYF; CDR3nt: TGTGCCAGCAGTACTGGGACCACCTACGAGCAGTACTTC
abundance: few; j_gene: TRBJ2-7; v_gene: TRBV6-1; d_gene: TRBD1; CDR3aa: CASSEVGGQGYYEQYF; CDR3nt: TGTGCCAGCAGTGAAGTTGGAGGACAGGGGTACTACGAGCAGTACTTC
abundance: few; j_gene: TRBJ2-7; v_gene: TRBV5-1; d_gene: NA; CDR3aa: CASSLVPPSSSYSYEQYF; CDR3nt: TGCGCCAGCAGCCTTGTGCCCCCGTCTAGCTCCTACTCCTACGAGCAGTACTTC
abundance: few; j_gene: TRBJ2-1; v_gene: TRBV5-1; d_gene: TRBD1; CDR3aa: CASSRTGGDYNEQFF; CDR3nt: TGCGCCAGCAGCCGGACAGGGGGTGACTACAATGAGCAGTTCTTC
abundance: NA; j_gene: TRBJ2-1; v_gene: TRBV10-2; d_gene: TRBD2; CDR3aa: CASSAFYKREGQDNEQFF; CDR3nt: TGCGCCAGCAGCGCTTTCTATAAGCGGGAGGGCCAAGACAATGAGCAGTTCTTC
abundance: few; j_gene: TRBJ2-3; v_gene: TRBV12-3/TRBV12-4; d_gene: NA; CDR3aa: CASSPGTGAWYF; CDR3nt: TGTGCCAGCAGTCCAGGGACGGGGGCGTGGTATTTT
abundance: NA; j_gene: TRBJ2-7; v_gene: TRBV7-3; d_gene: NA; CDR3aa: CASSHDASYEQYF; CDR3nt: TGTGCCAGCAGCCACGATGCCTCCTACGAGCAGTACTTC
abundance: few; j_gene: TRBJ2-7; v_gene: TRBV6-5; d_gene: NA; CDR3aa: CASSYSTGIEQYF; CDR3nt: TGTGCCAGCAGTTACTCCACAGGGATCGAGCAGTACTTC
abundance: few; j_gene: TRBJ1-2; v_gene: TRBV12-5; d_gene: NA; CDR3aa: CASGSSTRIGGYTF; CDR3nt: TGTGCTAGTGGTTCCAGTACACGGATCGGGGGCTACACCTTC
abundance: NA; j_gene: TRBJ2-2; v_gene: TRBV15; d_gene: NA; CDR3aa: CATSIGVTTGELFF; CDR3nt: TGTGCCACCAGCATAGGGGTGACCACCGGGGAGCTGTTTTTT
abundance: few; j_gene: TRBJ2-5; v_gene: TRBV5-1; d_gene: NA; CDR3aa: CASSLGINREETQYF; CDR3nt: TGCGCCAGCAGCTTGGGTATCAACCGAGAAGAGACCCAGTACTTC
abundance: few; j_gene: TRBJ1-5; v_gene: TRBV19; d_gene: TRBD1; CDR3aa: CASSVDRGVQPQHF; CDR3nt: TGTGCCAGTAGTGTGGACAGGGGTGTTCAGCCCCAGCATTTT
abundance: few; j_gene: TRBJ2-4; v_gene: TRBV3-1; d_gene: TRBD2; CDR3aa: CASSHGLAGGPAKNIQYF; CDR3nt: TGTGCCAGCAGCCACGGACTAGCGGGAGGGCCGGCCAAAAACATTCAGTACTTC
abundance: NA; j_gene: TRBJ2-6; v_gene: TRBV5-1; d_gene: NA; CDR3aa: CASRYPFDPEGSGANVLTF; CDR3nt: TGCGCCAGCAGGTATCCTTTCGATCCCGAGGGATCTGGGGCCAACGTCCTGACTTTC